The source of this TCR beta chain is a study of shared clonotypes between healthy human individuals. Data came from immunoSEQ multiplex PCR; TCRdb stores just in-frame clones and leaves some out. The table records over a million clones, about 80% of them present only once. The germline V gene has CDR1 GTSNPN and CDR2 SVGIG (reference sequence). Trimming removed 2 bases at V and 1 base at J, with 9 bases between. The CDR3 has 13 residues. This chain connects TRBV30 to TRBJ2-7; D is uncertain. The source material was memory CD4+ T cells from PBMCs. This sample's subset: CD45RA-negative fraction. The receptor was isolated from a man between 18 and 35 years old in good health. Some clones in this sample may be carry-over from other donors' samples. In DNA, the CDR3 is TGTGCCTGGAGTAAGGACGGTTCCTACGAGCAGTACTTC. Amino acid sequence: CAWSKDGSYEQYF.